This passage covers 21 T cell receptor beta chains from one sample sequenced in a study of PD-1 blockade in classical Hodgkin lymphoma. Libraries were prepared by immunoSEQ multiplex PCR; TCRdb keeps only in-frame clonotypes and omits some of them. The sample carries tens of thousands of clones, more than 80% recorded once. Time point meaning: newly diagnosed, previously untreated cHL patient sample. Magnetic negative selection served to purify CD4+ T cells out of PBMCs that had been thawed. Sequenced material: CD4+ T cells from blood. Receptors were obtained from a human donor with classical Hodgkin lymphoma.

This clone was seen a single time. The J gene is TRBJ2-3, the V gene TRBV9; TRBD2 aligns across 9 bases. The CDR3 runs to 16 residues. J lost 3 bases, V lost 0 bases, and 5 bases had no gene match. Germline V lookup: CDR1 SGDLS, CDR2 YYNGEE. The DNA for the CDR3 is TGTGCCAGCAGCGTAGTAGATAGCGGGGGAACAGATACGCAGTATTTT. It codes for CASSVVDSGGTDTQYF.

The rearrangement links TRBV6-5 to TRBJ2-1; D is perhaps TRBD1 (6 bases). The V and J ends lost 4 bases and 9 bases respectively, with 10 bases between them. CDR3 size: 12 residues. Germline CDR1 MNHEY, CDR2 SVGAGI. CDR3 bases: TGTGCCAGCAGTTCACAGGGTACTGAGCAGTTCTTC. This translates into CASSSQGTEQFF.

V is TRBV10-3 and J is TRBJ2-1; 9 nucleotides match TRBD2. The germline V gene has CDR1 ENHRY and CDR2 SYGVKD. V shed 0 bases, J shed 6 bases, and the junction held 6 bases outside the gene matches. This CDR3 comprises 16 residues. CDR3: CAISESLAGLGNEQFF. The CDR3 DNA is TGTGCCATCAGTGAGTCCCTAGCGGGATTGGGCAATGAGCAGTTCTTC.

The CDR3 reads CASSLSGTGNQPQHF. CDR3 DNA sequence: TGTGCCAGCAGCTTATCCGGGACAGGCAATCAGCCCCAGCATTTT. V gene TRBV7-2 combines with J gene TRBJ1-5; TRBD1 matches 7 bases. Per the germline V gene, CDR1 is SGHTA and CDR2 is FQGNSA. The junction had 3 bases not matched to a gene; V was cut back by 2 bases and J by 2 bases. The CDR3 contains 15 residues. The complete variable domain, with remaining parts taken from reference TRBV7-2 and TRBJ1-5, reads GAGVSQSPSNKVTEKGKDVELRCDPISGHTALYWYRQSLGQGLEFLIYFQGNSAPDKSGLPSDRFSAERTGGSVSTLTIQRTQQEDSAVYLCASSLSGTGNQPQHFGDGTRLSIL.

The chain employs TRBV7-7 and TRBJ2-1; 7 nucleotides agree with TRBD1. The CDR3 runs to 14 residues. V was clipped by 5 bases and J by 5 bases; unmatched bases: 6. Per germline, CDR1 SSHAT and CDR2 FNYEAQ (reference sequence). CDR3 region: CASSHRDSDNEQFF. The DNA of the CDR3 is TGTGCCAGCAGCCACCGGGACAGCGACAATGAGCAGTTCTTC.

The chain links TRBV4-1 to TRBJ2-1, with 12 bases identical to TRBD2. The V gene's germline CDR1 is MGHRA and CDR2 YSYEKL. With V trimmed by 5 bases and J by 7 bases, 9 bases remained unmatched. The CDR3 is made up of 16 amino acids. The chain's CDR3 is CASSLRLAGAGNEQFF. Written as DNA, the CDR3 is TGCGCCAGCAGCTTGCGACTAGCGGGAGCGGGGAATGAGCAGTTCTTC.

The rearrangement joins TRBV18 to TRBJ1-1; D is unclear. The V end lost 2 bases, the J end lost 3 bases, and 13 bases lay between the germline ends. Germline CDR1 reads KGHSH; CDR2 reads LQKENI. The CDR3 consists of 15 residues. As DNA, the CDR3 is TGTGCCAGCTCACCAGGCGTCAATATGCACACTGAAGCTTTCTTT. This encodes CASSPGVNMHTEAFF.

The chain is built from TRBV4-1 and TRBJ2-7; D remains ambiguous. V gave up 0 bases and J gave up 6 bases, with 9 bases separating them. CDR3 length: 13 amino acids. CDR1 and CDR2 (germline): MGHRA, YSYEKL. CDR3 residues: CASSQDLGVEQYF. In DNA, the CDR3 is TGCGCCAGCAGCCAAGATCTGGGCGTCGAGCAGTACTTC.

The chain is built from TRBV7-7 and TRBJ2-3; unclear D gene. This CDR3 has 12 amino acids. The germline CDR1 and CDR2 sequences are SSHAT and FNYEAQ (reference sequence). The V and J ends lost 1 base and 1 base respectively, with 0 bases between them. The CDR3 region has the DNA TGTGCCAGCAGCTTAGGCACAGATACGCAGTATTTT. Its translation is CASSLGTDTQYF.

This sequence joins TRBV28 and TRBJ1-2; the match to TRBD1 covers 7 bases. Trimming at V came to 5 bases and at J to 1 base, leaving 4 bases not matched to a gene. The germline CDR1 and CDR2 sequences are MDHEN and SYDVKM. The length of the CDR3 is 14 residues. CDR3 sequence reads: CASSPGQINYGYTF. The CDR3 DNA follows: TGTGCCAGCAGTCCGGGACAGATTAACTATGGCTACACCTTC.

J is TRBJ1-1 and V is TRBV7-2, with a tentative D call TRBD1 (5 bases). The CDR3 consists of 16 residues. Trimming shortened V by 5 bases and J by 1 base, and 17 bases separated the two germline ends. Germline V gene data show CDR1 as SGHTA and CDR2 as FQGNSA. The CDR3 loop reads CASSRTGGPRNTEAFF. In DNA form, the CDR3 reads TGTGCCAGCAGCCGTACAGGTGGACCTCGGAACACTGAAGCTTTCTTT.

CDR3 sequence reads: CASRPQVQETQYF. Written as DNA, the CDR3 is TGTGCCAGCAGGCCCCAGGTCCAAGAGACCCAGTACTTC. This sequence joins TRBV27 and TRBJ2-5, with unresolved D. This CDR3 has 13 residues. From germline, CDR1 is MNHEY and CDR2 SMNVEV (reference sequence). V lost 6 bases to trimming and J lost 1 base, with 9 bases between them.

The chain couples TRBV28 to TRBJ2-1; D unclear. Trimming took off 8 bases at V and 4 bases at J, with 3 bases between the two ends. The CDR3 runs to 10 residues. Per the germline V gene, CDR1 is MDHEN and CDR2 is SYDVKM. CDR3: CASGYNEQFF. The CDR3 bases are TGTGCCAGCGGTTACAATGAGCAGTTCTTC. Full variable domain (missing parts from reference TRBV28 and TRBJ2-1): DVKVTQSSRYLVKRTGEKVFLECVQDMDHENMFWYRQDPGLGLRLIYFSYDVKMKEKGDIPEGYSVSREKKERFSLILESASTNQTSMYLCASGYNEQFFGPGTRLTVL.

The CDR3: CASSAGTGGPPTYEQYF. CDR3 in DNA: TGCGCCAGCAGCGCCGGTACAGGGGGCCCACCAACCTACGAGCAGTACTTC. The rearrangement joins TRBV5-1 to TRBJ2-7, with 9 bases fitting TRBD1. Trimming at V came to 4 bases and at J to 2 bases, leaving 13 bases not matched to a gene. This CDR3 spans 17 amino acids. Germline CDR1 SGHRS, CDR2 YFSETQ.

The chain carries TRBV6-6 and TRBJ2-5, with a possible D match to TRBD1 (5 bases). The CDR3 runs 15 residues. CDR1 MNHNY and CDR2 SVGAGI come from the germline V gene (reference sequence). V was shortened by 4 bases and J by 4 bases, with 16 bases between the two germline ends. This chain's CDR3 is CASSSPTDAAETQYF. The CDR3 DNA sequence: TGTGCCAGCAGTTCCCCGACAGACGCAGCAGAGACCCAGTACTTC.

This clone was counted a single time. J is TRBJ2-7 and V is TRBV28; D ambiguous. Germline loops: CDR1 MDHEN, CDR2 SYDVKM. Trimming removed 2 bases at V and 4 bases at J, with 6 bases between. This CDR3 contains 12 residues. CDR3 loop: CASSLTGYEQYF. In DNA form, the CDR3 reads TGTGCCAGCAGTTTAACCGGATACGAGCAGTACTTC.

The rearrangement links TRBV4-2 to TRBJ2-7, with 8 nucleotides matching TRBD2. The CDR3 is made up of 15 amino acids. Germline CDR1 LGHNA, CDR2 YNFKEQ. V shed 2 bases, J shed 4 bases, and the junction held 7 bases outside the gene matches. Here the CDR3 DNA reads TGTGCCAGCAGCCAAAGAGCGGGAGTCGGGTACGAGCAGTACTTC. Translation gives CASSQRAGVGYEQYF.

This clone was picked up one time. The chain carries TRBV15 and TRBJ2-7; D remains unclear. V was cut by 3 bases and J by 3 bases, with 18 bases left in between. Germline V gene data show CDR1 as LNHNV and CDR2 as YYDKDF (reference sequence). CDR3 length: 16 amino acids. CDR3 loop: CATSSESTMTFYEQYF. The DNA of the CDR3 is TGTGCCACCAGCAGTGAGAGCACTATGACATTCTACGAGCAGTACTTC. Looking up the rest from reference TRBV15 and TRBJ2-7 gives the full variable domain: DAMVIQNPRYQVTQFGKPVTLSCSQTLNHNVMYWYQQKSSQAPKLLFHYYDKDFNNEADTPDNFQSRRPNTSFCFLDIRSPGLGDTAMYLCATSSESTMTFYEQYFGPGTRLTVT.

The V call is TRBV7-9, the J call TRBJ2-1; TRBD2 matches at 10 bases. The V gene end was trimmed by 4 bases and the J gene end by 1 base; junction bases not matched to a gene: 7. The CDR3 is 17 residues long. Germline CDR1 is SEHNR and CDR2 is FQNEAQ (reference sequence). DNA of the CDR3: TGTGCCAGCAGCTGGACTAGCGGCACATCATCCTACAATGAGCAGTTCTTC. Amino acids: CASSWTSGTSSYNEQFF.

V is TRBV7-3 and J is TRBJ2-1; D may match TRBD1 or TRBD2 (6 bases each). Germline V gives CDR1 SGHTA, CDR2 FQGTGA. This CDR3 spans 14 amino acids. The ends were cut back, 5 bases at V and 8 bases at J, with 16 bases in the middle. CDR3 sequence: CASSPEGELHEQFF. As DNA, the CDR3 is TGTGCCAGCAGCCCGGAGGGGGAGCTCCATGAGCAGTTCTTC.

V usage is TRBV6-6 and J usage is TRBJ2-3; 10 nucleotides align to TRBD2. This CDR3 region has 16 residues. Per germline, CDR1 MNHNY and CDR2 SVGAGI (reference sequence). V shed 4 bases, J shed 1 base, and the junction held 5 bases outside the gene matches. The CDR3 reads CASSSLLAGGTDTQYF. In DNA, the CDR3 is TGTGCCAGCAGTTCCCTCCTAGCGGGAGGCACAGATACGCAGTATTTT.